These T cell receptor beta chains were read from a single sample in a study of OX40 agonist ivuxolimab in advanced cancers. Profiling relied on immunoSEQ multiplex PCR, and the TCRdb table lists in-frame clones only, not all of them. There are under 85,000 clones in the sample; just over 85% occur only once, and 1.5% to 2% lies in the top ten. Sample: CD4+ or CD8+ T cells sorted from blood, taken in a trial of the OX40 agonist ivuxolimab. The receptor source for this set is an adult with an advanced solid tumor such as melanoma, head and neck, liver or kidney cancer. Both conserved end residues are part of each CDR3. D genes are given only for firm matches. A row's size may be missing; if present it is once, few, many or a size class.

CDR3 DNA	CDR3 protein	J gene	clone size	D gene	V gene
TGTGCCAGCAGTAGGGGCAGGGCGAATGAGCAGTTCTTC	CASSRGRANEQFF	TRBJ2-1	NA	NA	TRBV6-6
TGTGCCAGCAGAGGACTAGCGGGAGGCGCTGAGCAGTTCTTC	CASRGLAGGAEQFF	TRBJ2-1	NA	NA	TRBV21-1
TGTGCCAGCAGTTACTCTACAGGGTTATGGGAGACCCAGTACTTC	CASSYSTGLWETQYF	TRBJ2-5	NA	NA	TRBV6-6
TGTGCCAGTAAATACGCCGGGGAGCTGTTTTTT	CASKYAGELFF	TRBJ2-2	NA	NA	TRBV19
TGTGCCAGTAGTATTGGGACTAGCGGGGAACATGGTAAAGATACGCAGTATTTT	CASSIGTSGEHGKDTQYF	TRBJ2-3	NA	TRBD2	TRBV19
TGTGCCAGCAGCTTGTTAGCGGGGGGAGGGAATGAGCAGTTCTTC	CASSLLAGGGNEQFF	TRBJ2-1	NA	TRBD2	TRBV5-4
TGTGCCAGCAGCTCCGGGGGGAACGCCTACGAGCAGTACTTC	CASSSGGNAYEQYF	TRBJ2-7	NA	TRBD2	TRBV11-1
TGTGCCAGCAGTTTCGAGCAGGGGGAGGAGACCCAGTACTTC	CASSFEQGEETQYF	TRBJ2-5	NA	TRBD1	TRBV28
TGTGCCAGCAGTCCCTCAGGGGCTCTAGCCAAAAACATTCAGTACTTC	CASSPSGALAKNIQYF	TRBJ2-4	NA	NA	TRBV27
TGTGCCAGCAGCTTAATGGCTACCGTAGCCAAAAACATTCAGTACTTC	CASSLMATVAKNIQYF	TRBJ2-4	NA	NA	TRBV7-2
TGTGCCAGCAGTAGTATGTACGAGCAGTACTTC	CASSSMYEQYF	TRBJ2-7	NA	NA	TRBV2
TGTGCCATCAGGACTAGTTACGGAGGGACAGATACGCAGTATTTT	CAIRTSYGGTDTQYF	TRBJ2-3	NA	NA	TRBV10-3
TGTGCCAGCAGTCCTGGCGGGGGGCACCAAGAGACCCAGTACTTC	CASSPGGGHQETQYF	TRBJ2-5	NA	TRBD2	TRBV9
TGTGCCAGCAGCTTGGGCGGATCATGGGGTGGCTACACCTTC	CASSLGGSWGGYTF	TRBJ1-2	NA	NA	TRBV5-5
TGTGCCTGGAGTGTAGACAGGGAGAGGAATTCACCCCTCCACTTT	CAWSVDRERNSPLHF	TRBJ1-6	NA	TRBD1	TRBV30
TGTGCCAGCAGCGTAGCGCGGACAGCCCTCTCTGGGGCCAACGTCCTGACTTTC	CASSVARTALSGANVLTF	TRBJ2-6	NA	NA	TRBV9
TGTGCCAGCAGCTTTATTAGTCTAGCGGGAGCGCCCACCTACAATGAGCAGTTCTTC	CASSFISLAGAPTYNEQFF	TRBJ2-1	NA	TRBD2	TRBV7-3
TGTGCCAGCAGCCCACAGGGTGACTATGGCTACACCTTC	CASSPQGDYGYTF	TRBJ1-2	NA	NA	TRBV5-4
TGTGCCACCAGCAGGACAGGGGGTCGTAACTATGGCTACACCTTC	CATSRTGGRNYGYTF	TRBJ1-2	NA	TRBD1	TRBV15
TGCGCCAGCAGCCGAATAGCGGGATCACGCACAGATACGCAGTATTTT	CASSRIAGSRTDTQYF	TRBJ2-3	once	TRBD2	TRBV4-3
TGTGCCAGCAGCTTAGCCTCCCTTACTGATGAGCAGTACTTC	CASSLASLTDEQYF	TRBJ2-7	NA	NA	TRBV7-2
TGTGCCAGCAGCTTAGGAGGTTCTGGAAACACCATATATTTT	CASSLGGSGNTIYF	TRBJ1-3	NA	NA	TRBV7-6
TGCGCCAGCAGCTGGGGGACACTTTACAATGAGCAGTTCTTC	CASSWGTLYNEQFF	TRBJ2-1	NA	NA	TRBV5-1
TGTGCCAGTAGTATCGTCCACCCGAGCTCCTATAATTCACCCCTCCACTTT	CASSIVHPSSYNSPLHF	TRBJ1-6	NA	NA	TRBV19
TGTGCCAGCAGCCAAGTCAATGAGCAGTTCTTC	CASSQVNEQFF	TRBJ2-1	NA	NA	TRBV4-2
TGTGCCAGCAGTTTACGGGGTAATTCACCCCTCCACTTT	CASSLRGNSPLHF	TRBJ1-6	NA	NA	TRBV28
TGTGCCAGCAGAAGACAGGGCGAAGGAAACACCATATATTTT	CASRRQGEGNTIYF	TRBJ1-3	NA	TRBD1	TRBV6-5
TGCGCCAGCGGGACAGGGGCTGAGAACACTGAAGCTTTCTTT	CASGTGAENTEAFF	TRBJ1-1	NA	TRBD1	TRBV5-1
TGTGCCAGCAGGCCCACCACCAAGGCTGAAGCTTTCTTT	CASRPTTKAEAFF	TRBJ1-1	NA	NA	TRBV6-5
TGTGCCAGCAGCGTAGGCGGGGGTCTTCAGCCCCAGCATTTT	CASSVGGGLQPQHF	TRBJ1-5	NA	NA	TRBV9
TGCGCCAGCAGTTCCGGGACAGGGATCAACAATGAGCAGTTCTTC	CASSSGTGINNEQFF	TRBJ2-1	NA	TRBD1	TRBV5-1
TGTGCCAGCCATAGGTCTGTTAACACTGAAGCTTTCTTT	CASHRSVNTEAFF	TRBJ1-1	NA	NA	TRBV6-5
TGTGCCAGCAGCTTAGACCCTCAGGGGTCCGGAAACACCATATATTTT	CASSLDPQGSGNTIYF	TRBJ1-3	NA	NA	TRBV7-2
TGTGCCAGCAGCGCCCCCCCGGGACTAGCGGCCAATGAGCAGTTCTTC	CASSAPPGLAANEQFF	TRBJ2-1	NA	TRBD2	TRBV9
TGTGCCTGGAGTCCACGGGAGGGTTTTACTGAGCAGTTCTTC	CAWSPREGFTEQFF	TRBJ2-1	NA	TRBD2	TRBV30